The next 7 T cell receptor beta chains were all read from a single sample in a study of cytomegalovirus exposure and HLA in healthy donors. PCR employed 60 Vbeta and 13 Jbeta primers. TCRdb's table, derived via immunoSEQ multiplex PCR, lists solely in-frame clones and lacks some. The data hold about 120,000 clones, with approximately 8.6% observed a single time. Sample: PBMCs. These receptors originate from a woman aged 40 to 50 in good health and CMV-seropositive.

This clone showed up just a few times. The chain combines TRBV7-3 with TRBJ1-5; 12 bases align to TRBD1. V was clipped by 4 bases and J by 6 bases; unmatched bases: 7. Germline loops: CDR1 SGHTA, CDR2 FQGTGA. The CDR3 contains 16 residues. CDR3: CASSSPGQGAFQPQHF. CDR3 DNA sequence: TGTGCCAGCAGCTCTCCGGGACAGGGGGCCTTTCAGCCCCAGCATTTT.

The chain has TRBV4-1 and TRBJ2-1; 9 positions match TRBD1. Trimming took 2 bases from V and 5 from J; bases not matched to a gene: 13. Germline CDR1 MGHRA, CDR2 YSYEKL. CDR3 length equals 18 residues. The CDR3 DNA follows: TGCGCCAGCAGCCAATCGAAGGTCGGGACAGGGTCCCACAATGAGCAGTTCTTC. This translates into CASSQSKVGTGSHNEQFF.

The sample holds a few counts of this clone. The chain combines TRBV5-4 with TRBJ1-2; unclear D gene. CDR1 and CDR2 from the germline V gene are SGHNT and YYREEE (reference sequence). The length of the CDR3 is 14 residues. Trimming removed 1 base at V and 2 bases at J, with 9 bases between. CDR3 residues: CASSLSQANYGYTF. The CDR3 region has the DNA TGTGCCAGCAGCTTGTCTCAGGCGAACTATGGCTACACCTTC. The variable domain in full, completed from reference TRBV5-4 and TRBJ1-2, reads ETGVTQSPTHLIKTRGQQVTLRCSSQSGHNTVSWYQQALGQGPQFIFQYYREEENGRGNFPPRFSGLQFPNYSSELNVNALELDDSALYLCASSLSQANYGYTFGSGTRLTVV.

This clone appeared a few times. The chain joins TRBV9 to TRBJ2-5; 10 bases are a match to TRBD1. The V gene end was trimmed by 0 bases and the J gene end by 4 bases; junction bases not matched to a gene: 3. The CDR3 runs 15 residues. Germline CDR1 SGDLS, CDR2 YYNGEE. CDR3 nucleotide sequence: TGTGCCAGCAGCGTAGGACAGGGGGCGGTAGAGACCCAGTACTTC. Amino acids: CASSVGQGAVETQYF.

The table lists this clone with a few counts. The chain carries TRBV5-1 and TRBJ1-2; TRBD1 might be the D (5 bases). The germline V gene encodes CDR1 SGHRS and CDR2 YFSETQ. Trimming took 0 bases from V and 4 from J, leaving 10 bases between them. The CDR3 has 14 amino acids. CDR3 DNA: TGCGCCAGCAGCTTGGTGGACAAGGGCTATGGCTACACCTTC. It specifies CASSLVDKGYGYTF.

This clone has a handful of counts. J is TRBJ1-2 and V is TRBV5-4; D not resolved. The CDR3 has 14 residues. Germline CDR1 SGHNT, CDR2 YYREEE (reference sequence). The V end was cut by 1 base, the J end by 0 bases, with 7 bases between. In nucleotides, the CDR3 is TGTGCCAGCAGCTTGCTGAGAGCTAACTATGGCTACACCTTC. As protein: CASSLLRANYGYTF.

This clone was counted a few times. The chain uses TRBV6-5 and TRBJ2-6; D is unclear. Germline-derived CDR1 and CDR2 are MNHEY and SVGAGI. CDR3 size: 14 residues. V was shortened by 5 bases and J by 0 bases, with 5 bases between the two germline ends. For the CDR3, the DNA is TGTGCCAGCAGTAGGAGCTCTGGGGCCAACGTCCTGACTTTC. Translation gives CASSRSSGANVLTF.